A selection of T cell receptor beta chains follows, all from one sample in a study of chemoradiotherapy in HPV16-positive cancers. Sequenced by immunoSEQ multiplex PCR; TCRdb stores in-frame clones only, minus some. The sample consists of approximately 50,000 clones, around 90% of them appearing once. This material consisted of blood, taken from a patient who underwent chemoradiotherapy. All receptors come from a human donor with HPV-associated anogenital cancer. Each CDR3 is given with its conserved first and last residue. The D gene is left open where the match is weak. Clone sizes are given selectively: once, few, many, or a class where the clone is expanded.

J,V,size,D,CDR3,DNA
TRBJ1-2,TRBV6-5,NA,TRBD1,CASSPRTGRGYTF,TGTGCCAGCAGCCCTAGGACAGGGAGAGGCTACACCTTC
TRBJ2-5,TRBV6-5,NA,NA,CASSTQETQYF,TGTGCCAGCAGCACTCAAGAGACCCAGTACTTC
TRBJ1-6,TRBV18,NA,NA,CASSPGGWNSPLHF,TGTGCCAGCTCACCAGGGGGATGGAATTCACCCCTCCACTTT
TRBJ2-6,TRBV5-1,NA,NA,CASSLVLGSGANVLTF,TGCGCCAGCAGCTTGGTTCTGGGCTCTGGGGCCAACGTCCTGACTTTC
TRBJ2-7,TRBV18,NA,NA,CASSLLSAGSAYEQYF,TGTGCCAGCTCACTCCTATCGGCGGGATCCGCCTACGAGCAGTACTTC
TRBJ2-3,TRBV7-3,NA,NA,CASSLRPGGSTDTQYF,TGTGCCAGCAGCTTAAGACCCGGCGGTAGCACAGATACGCAGTATTTT
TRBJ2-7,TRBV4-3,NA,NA,CASSQGDTRSEQYF,TGCGCCAGCAGCCAAGGGGATACACGTAGCGAGCAGTACTTC
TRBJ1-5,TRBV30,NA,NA,CAWSVLRSNQPQHF,TGTGCCTGGAGCGTTTTAAGGAGCAATCAGCCCCAGCATTTT
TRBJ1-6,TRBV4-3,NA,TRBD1,CASSQGQINSPLHF,TGCGCCAGCAGCCAGGGACAGATTAATTCACCCCTCCACTTT
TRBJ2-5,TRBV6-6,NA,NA,CASSYSGETQYF,TGTGCCAGCAGTTACTCTGGCGAGACCCAGTACTTC
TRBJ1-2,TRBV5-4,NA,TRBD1,CASSLPVGQGAGGYTF,TGTGCCAGCAGCTTGCCCGTGGGACAGGGGGCGGGTGGCTACACCTTC
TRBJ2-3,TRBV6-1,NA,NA,CASSERGIGTQYF,TGTGCCAGCAGTGAACGAGGGATAGGTACGCAGTATTTT
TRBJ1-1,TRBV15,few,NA,CATSRDRRQNTEAFF,TGTGCCACCAGCAGAGATCGCAGGCAGAACACTGAAGCTTTCTTT
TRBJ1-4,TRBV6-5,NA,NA,CASRPTQGRAEKLFF,TGTGCCAGCAGGCCTACCCAGGGTAGGGCTGAAAAACTGTTTTTT
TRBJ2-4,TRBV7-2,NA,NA,CASSFGQTKNIQYF,TGTGCCAGCAGCTTTGGACAGACCAAAAACATTCAGTACTTC
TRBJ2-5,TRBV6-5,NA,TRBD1,CASSIDRVGLGTQYF,TGTGCCAGCAGCATCGACAGGGTGGGGCTTGGGACCCAGTACTTC
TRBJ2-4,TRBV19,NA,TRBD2,CASSIGLAGGGRIQYF,TGTGCCAGTAGTATCGGGTTAGCGGGGGGCGGGCGGATTCAGTACTTC
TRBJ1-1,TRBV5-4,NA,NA,CASSLAEGLLMNTEAFF,TGTGCCAGCAGCTTGGCAGAGGGACTCCTCATGAACACTGAAGCTTTCTTT
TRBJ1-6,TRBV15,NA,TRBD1,CATSRQGSSPLHF,TGTGCCACCAGCCGACAGGGCAGTTCACCCCTCCACTTT
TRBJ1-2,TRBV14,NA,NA,CASSQQGPINYGYTF,TGTGCCAGCAGCCAACAGGGCCCCATAAACTATGGCTACACCTTC
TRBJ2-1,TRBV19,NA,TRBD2,CASSPGLADYNEQFF,TGTGCCAGTAGTCCGGGACTAGCGGATTACAATGAGCAGTTCTTC
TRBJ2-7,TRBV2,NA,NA,CASSVLGYEQYF,TGTGCCAGCAGTGTACTCGGTTACGAGCAGTACTTC
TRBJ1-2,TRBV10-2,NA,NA,CASSESRSLGNGYTF,TGCGCCAGCAGTGAGTCTAGGTCCCTCGGGAATGGCTACACCTTC
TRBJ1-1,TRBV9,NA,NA,CASSEQVDTEAFF,TGTGCCAGCAGCGAACAAGTCGACACTGAAGCTTTCTTT
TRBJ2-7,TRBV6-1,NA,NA,CASSGQRPNSYEQYF,TGTGCCAGCAGTGGACAGCGACCCAACTCCTACGAGCAGTACTTC
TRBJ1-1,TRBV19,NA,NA,CASAPQGRNTEAFF,TGTGCCAGTGCCCCCCAGGGGAGGAACACTGAAGCTTTCTTT
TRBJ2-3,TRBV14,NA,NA,CASSQDRRDTQYF,TGTGCCAGCAGCCAAGATCGTCGGGATACGCAGTATTTT
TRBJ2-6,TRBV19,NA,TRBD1,CASTRQGVISGANVLTF,TGTGCCAGTACCAGACAGGGAGTTATCTCTGGGGCCAACGTCCTGACTTTC
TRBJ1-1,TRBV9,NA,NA,CASSVAGSMNTEAFF,TGTGCCAGCAGCGTAGCGGGCAGCATGAACACTGAAGCTTTCTTT
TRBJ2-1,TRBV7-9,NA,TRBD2,CASRVAGEWYNEQFF,TGTGCCAGCAGAGTAGCGGGAGAGTGGTACAATGAGCAGTTCTTC
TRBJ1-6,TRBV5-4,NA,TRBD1,CASSPGQSSYNSPLHF,TGTGCCAGCAGCCCGGGACAGAGCTCCTATAATTCACCCCTCCACTTT
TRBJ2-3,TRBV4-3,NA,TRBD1,CASQKTGGGDTQYF,TGCGCCAGTCAGAAGACAGGGGGGGGAGATACGCAGTATTTT
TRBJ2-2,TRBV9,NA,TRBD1,CASSVVARGRTGELFF,TGTGCCAGCAGCGTAGTCGCGAGGGGGCGCACCGGGGAGCTGTTTTTT
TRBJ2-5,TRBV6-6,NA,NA,CASSPTGTSVPRTQYF,TGTGCCAGCAGTCCCACCGGGACCAGCGTCCCCAGGACCCAGTACTTC
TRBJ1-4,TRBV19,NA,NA,CASSWGTLATNEKLFF,TGTGCCAGTAGTTGGGGGACGCTCGCAACTAATGAAAAACTGTTTTTT
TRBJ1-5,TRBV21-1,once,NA,CASPNGGDSNQPQHF,TGTGCCAGCCCCAACGGGGGAGATAGCAATCAGCCCCAGCATTTT
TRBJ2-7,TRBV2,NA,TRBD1,CASSAGTGAYEQYF,TGTGCCAGCAGTGCGGGTACAGGGGCATACGAGCAGTACTTC
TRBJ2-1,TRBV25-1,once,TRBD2,CASKSLAGGVEQFF,TGTGCCAGCAAGAGTCTAGCGGGAGGAGTTGAGCAGTTCTTC
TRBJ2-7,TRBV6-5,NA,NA,CAISRQADLSYEQYF,TGTGCCATTTCTAGACAGGCGGACTTATCCTACGAGCAGTACTTC
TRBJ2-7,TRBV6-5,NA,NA,CASSPLAREQYF,TGTGCTAGCAGCCCCTTAGCTAGGGAGCAGTACTTC
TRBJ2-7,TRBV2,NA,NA,CASRPGIQGSYEQYF,TGTGCCAGCAGGCCCGGGATACAGGGCTCCTACGAGCAGTACTTC
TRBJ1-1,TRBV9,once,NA,CASSAGTAEAFF,TGTGCCAGCAGCGCGGGGACGGCTGAAGCTTTCTTT
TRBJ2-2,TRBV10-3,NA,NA,CAIVQGPGTGELFF,TGTGCCATCGTTCAGGGCCCAGGCACCGGGGAGCTGTTTTTT
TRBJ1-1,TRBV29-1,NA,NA,CSVAPGPGEAFF,TGCAGCGTGGCCCCGGGACCGGGGGAAGCTTTCTTT
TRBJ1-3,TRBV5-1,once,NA,CASSLEGVDTIYF,TGCGCCAGCAGCTTGGAAGGGGTGGACACCATATATTTT
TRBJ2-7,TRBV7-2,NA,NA,CASSLVTGQGAYEQYF,TGTGCCAGCAGCTTAGTTACAGGCCAGGGAGCCTACGAGCAGTACTTC
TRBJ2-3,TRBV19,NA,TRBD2,CASSGLAGYTDTQYF,TGTGCCAGTAGCGGACTAGCTGGCTACACAGATACGCAGTATTTT
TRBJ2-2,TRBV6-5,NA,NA,CASSPRDPTGELFF,TGTGCCAGCAGTCCCAGAGACCCCACCGGGGAGCTGTTTTTT
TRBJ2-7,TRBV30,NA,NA,CAWRRTASYEQYF,TGTGCCTGGAGGCGGACTGCCTCCTACGAGCAGTACTTC
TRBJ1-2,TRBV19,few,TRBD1,CASSPRTGTYGYTF,TGTGCCAGTAGTCCCCGGACAGGGACCTATGGCTACACCTTC
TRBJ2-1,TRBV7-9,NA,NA,CASSLREVTEQFF,TGTGCCAGCAGCTTACGGGAAGTCACTGAGCAGTTCTTC
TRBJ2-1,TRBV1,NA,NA,CTSSPRLSVDEQFF,TGCACCAGCAGCCCGAGGCTGTCCGTCGATGAGCAGTTCTTC
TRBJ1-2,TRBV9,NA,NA,CASSVAGDNYGYTF,TGTGCCAGCAGCGTAGCAGGGGATAACTATGGCTACACCTTC
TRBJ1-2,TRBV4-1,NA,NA,CASSQDLGGPGYTF,TGCGCCAGCAGCCAAGATCTGGGGGGGCCCGGCTACACCTTC
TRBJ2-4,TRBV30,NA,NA,CAWSPGTIAKNIQYF,TGTGCCTGGAGCCCAGGGACCATAGCCAAAAACATTCAGTACTTC
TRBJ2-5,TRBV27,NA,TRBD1,CASRTPGTVETQYF,TGTGCCAGCAGGACCCCCGGGACAGTCGAGACCCAGTACTTC
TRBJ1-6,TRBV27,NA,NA,CASSLSIGRAPHTLHF,TGTGCCAGCAGTTTATCCATCGGCCGTGCACCCCACACCCTCCACTTT
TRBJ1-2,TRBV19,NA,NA,CASSIHSYGYTF,TGTGCCAGTAGTATACACTCCTATGGCTACACCTTC
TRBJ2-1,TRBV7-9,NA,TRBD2,CASSSLAGVYNEQFF,TGTGCCAGCAGCTCACTAGCGGGAGTCTACAATGAGCAGTTCTTC